These 27 T cell receptor beta chains came from one sample sequenced in a study of T cells in Graves' hyperthyroidism and ophthalmopathy. It was RNA transcripts that yielded the amplified TCR beta CDR3 regions. A first-round RT-PCR of the TCR CDR3 used the HTBI primer set. TCRdb processed the multiplex PCR reads anew with MiXCR; each CDR3 protein has one entry. The sample records approximately 500,000 distinct CDR3 sequences, 46% being singletons. The specimen was peripheral blood or thyroid tissue (not recorded which). The receptors originated from a woman between 18 and 29 years old with Graves' hyperthyroidism.

This clonotype was recorded a few times. This chain uses TRBV27 with TRBJ1-1, with D possibly being TRBD1 (6 bases). Per germline, CDR1 MNHEY and CDR2 SMNVEV (reference sequence). The CDR3 contains 14 residues. V lost 3 bases to trimming and J lost 4 bases, with 12 bases between them. The CDR3 nucleotides read TGTGCCAGCAGTTTTTCAGAGGGGGGCACTGAAGCTTTCTTT. It translates to CASSFSEGGTEAFF.

The V call is TRBV24-1, the J call TRBJ2-5; D not certain. The germline V gene has CDR1 KGHDR and CDR2 SFDVKD. The CDR3 is 14 residues long. V dropped 5 bases and J dropped 5 bases, with 14 bases sitting between them. The CDR3 nucleotides read TGTGCCACCAGTGGCTCGAACACCGGGGAGACCCAGTACTTC. This gives the protein CATSGSNTGETQYF.

This clonotype was seen repeatedly, ten times or more. This rearrangement joins TRBV10-3 to TRBJ2-2, with D possibly being TRBD2 (5 bases). V gave up 0 bases and J gave up 2 bases, with 10 bases separating them. Germline CDR1 ENHRY, CDR2 SYGVKD. The CDR3 sequence is 16 residues long. CDR3 amino acids: CAISESRAYNTGELFF. The CDR3 bases are TGTGCCATCAGTGAGTCGAGGGCTTACAACACCGGGGAGCTGTTTTTT.

V usage is TRBV20-1 and J usage is TRBJ1-5; a weak D match, TRBD1 (5 bases). This CDR3 spans 13 amino acids. Trimming took 4 bases from V and 6 from J, leaving 13 bases between them. Germline loops: CDR1 DFQATT, CDR2 SNEGSKA (reference sequence). For the CDR3, the DNA is TGCAGTGCTATTGGGGGTTGTCGTCAGCCCCAGCATTTT. Translated: CSAIGGCRQPQHF.

This clonotype was seen repeatedly, ten times or more. CDR3 in DNA: TGCAGTGCTAATCGACAGGGAATGAACACTGAAGCTTTCTTT. Its protein is CSANRQGMNTEAFF. V usage is TRBV20-1 and J usage is TRBJ1-1; 7 bases fit TRBD1. Germline-derived CDR1 and CDR2 are DFQATT and SNEGSKA (reference sequence). This CDR3 is built from 14 residues. The ends lost 4 bases at V and 0 bases at J; junction bases unmatched: 5.

A note on this clonotype: As the CDR3 is not closed by the conserved phenylalanine or tryptophan, this likely results from a read error. V and J are TRBV10-3 and TRBJ1-1; 7 bases align to TRBD1. Trimming cost V 5 bases and J 6 bases; bases outside gene matches: 12. The germline V gene has CDR1 ENHRY and CDR2 SYGVKD. The CDR3 consists of 15 residues. This CDR3 is CAISTTQGRGSEAFL. CDR3 DNA: TGTGCCATCAGTACGACACAGGGGAGAGGCTCTGAAGCTTTCCTT.

The chain couples TRBV7-9 to TRBJ1-6; the D gene is possibly TRBD1 (6 bases). The V and J ends lost 0 bases and 7 bases respectively, with 16 bases between them. The CDR3 runs 17 residues. The germline gives CDR1 SEHNR, CDR2 FQNEAQ (reference sequence). DNA of the CDR3: TGTGCCAGCAGCTTAGCCGGGGGCGAGCAGGGCAATTCACCCCTCCACTTT. This encodes CASSLAGGEQGNSPLHF.

This chain uses TRBV7-9 with TRBJ1-5; D gene unclear. Looked up from germline, CDR1 is SEHNR and CDR2 is FQNEAQ (reference sequence). The CDR3 runs to 14 residues. Trimming removed 5 bases at V and 4 bases at J, with 12 bases between. CDR3 protein: CASSRGPTNQPQHF. The DNA of the CDR3 is TGTGCCAGCAGCCGCGGCCCCACGAATCAGCCCCAGCATTTT.

In DNA, the CDR3 is TGCAGCAGTGAAGTATGGGGAGAGACCCAGTACTTC. Amino acid sequence: CSSEVWGETQYF. The chain joins TRBV29-1 to TRBJ2-5; the D is unclear. The V end lost 8 bases, the J end lost 4 bases, and 14 bases lay between the germline ends. Germline loops: CDR1 SQVTM, CDR2 ANQGSEA. The CDR3 runs to 12 residues.

There are many counts of this clonotype. The chain carries TRBV2 and TRBJ2-2; TRBD1 aligns across 11 bases. Germline V gene data show CDR1 as SNHLY and CDR2 as FYNNEI. The CDR3 contains 16 residues. J lost 8 bases, V lost 4 bases, and 9 bases had no gene match. The CDR3 loop is CASSVPGQGARGELFF. The CDR3 DNA sequence: TGTGCCAGCAGTGTACCCGGACAGGGGGCGCGAGGGGAGCTGTTTTTT.

Worth noting for this clonotype: Here the CDR3 omits its conserved ending phenylalanine or tryptophan, so a read error is the likely source. The gene calls are TRBV7-8 and TRBJ1-6; D call uncertain. The CDR3 totals 13 residues. Looked up from germline, CDR1 is SGHVS and CDR2 is FQNEAQ. V was trimmed by 4 bases and J by 10 bases, leaving 11 bases between them. This CDR3 reads CASSSLEQSPLHL. In nucleotides, the CDR3 is TGTGCCAGCAGCTCCCTGGAGCAGTCACCCCTCCACTTA.

The V call is TRBV4-2, the J call TRBJ1-5, with D perhaps matching TRBD1 (6 bases). The germline CDR1 and CDR2 sequences are LGHNA and YNFKEQ. The V gene lost 0 bases and the J gene lost 5 bases, with 11 bases spanning the gap. The CDR3 sequence is 15 residues long. CDR3 DNA: TGTGCCAGCAGCCAAGATGGGGGGGGCGATCAGCCCCAGCATTTT. Amino acid sequence: CASSQDGGGDQPQHF.

The chain combines TRBV20-1 with TRBJ2-7, with 9 bases aligning to TRBD2. With V trimmed by 4 bases and J by 7 bases, 8 bases remained unmatched. The CDR3 runs to 13 residues. The germline CDR1 and CDR2 sequences are DFQATT and SNEGSKA (reference sequence). This chain's CDR3 is CSATPSGTLEQYF. Written as DNA, the CDR3 is TGCAGTGCTACCCCTAGCGGGACCTTGGAGCAGTACTTC.

A word on this clonotype: A much larger clonotype is one base distant, so this may be a read error. The rearrangement uses TRBV5-1 and TRBJ2-2; 9 bases map to TRBD1. This CDR3 is built from 14 residues. The V gene end was trimmed by 5 bases and the J gene end by 9 bases; junction bases not matched to a gene: 8. CDR1 and CDR2 from the germline V gene are SGHRS and YFSETQ. CDR3: CASRRQGVARELFF. As DNA, the CDR3 is TGCGCCAGCAGAAGACAGGGGGTTGCCAGGGAGCTGTTTTTT.

This clonotype was counted only a few times. The rearrangement uses TRBV2 and TRBJ2-1; D gene unclear. CDR1 is SNHLY, CDR2 FYNNEI, per germline. The CDR3 has 11 residues. With 6 bases removed from V and 3 bases from J, the gap between germline ends came to 3 bases. The CDR3 sequence is CASSFYNEQFF. DNA for the CDR3: TGTGCCAGCAGCTTCTACAATGAGCAGTTCTTC.

The chain uses TRBV25-1 and TRBJ1-6; TRBD1 aligns across 7 bases. This CDR3 spans 14 amino acids. The V gene's germline CDR1 is MGHDK and CDR2 SYGVNS. V lost 3 bases, J lost 12 bases, and 8 bases stayed unmatched. CDR3: CASSDPTGTGPLHF. The CDR3, as DNA: TGTGCCAGCAGTGACCCGACAGGGACGGGACCCCTCCACTTT.

This clonotype occurred once. A much more abundant neighbour one base away suggests this may be a read error. The chain joins TRBV4-3 to TRBJ2-5; D could derive from TRBD1 or TRBD2 (5 bases each). Germline assignment: CDR1 LGHNA and CDR2 YSLEER. The CDR3 has 14 amino acids. CDR3 coding DNA: TGCGCCGGCAGCCAAATTGGAGAGGGGAAGACCCAGTACTTC. Protein: CAGSQIGEGKTQYF.

The chain is built from TRBV20-1 and TRBJ2-5, with 12 bases matching TRBD2. CDR1 and CDR2 from the germline V gene are DFQATT and SNEGSKA (reference sequence). After removal of 0 bases from V and 0 bases from J, the junction contained 5 bases not matched to a gene. This CDR3 has 17 residues. In DNA form, the CDR3 reads TGCAGTGCTAGAGACCTGACTAGCGGGAGCCACCAAGAGACCCAGTACTTC. This codes for CSARDLTSGSHQETQYF.

Here the CDR3 reads CASSLTSGRAYGTQYF. CDR3 nucleotides: TGTGCCAGTAGTCTGACTAGCGGGAGGGCCTATGGGACCCAGTACTTC. The chain recombines TRBV19 with TRBJ2-5; 14 bases match TRBD2. Germline V gene lookup returns CDR1 LNHDA and CDR2 SQIVND (reference sequence). The V gene end was trimmed by 5 bases and the J gene end by 7 bases; junction bases not matched to a gene: 9. The CDR3 is made up of 16 amino acids.

This clonotype has a single count. At one end the junction does not follow the germline gene, possibly because of a read error. V and J are TRBV15 and TRBJ2-7; 8 nucleotides line up with TRBD1. CDR1 and CDR2 from the germline V gene are LNHNV and YYDKDF (reference sequence). The CDR3 length is 14 residues. The CDR3 sequence: CATGSDRGSYEQYF. The CDR3 DNA is TGTGCCACCGGCAGCGACAGGGGCTCCTACGAGCAGTACTTC. Based on the CDR3 plus reference TRBV15 and TRBJ2-7, the full variable domain is DAMVIQNPRYQVTQFGKPVTLSCSQTLNHNVMYWYQQKSSQAPKLLFHYYDKDFNNEADTPDNFQSRRPNTSFCFLDIRSPGLGDTAMYLCATGSDRGSYEQYFGPGTRLTVT.

This rearrangement joins TRBV11-2 to TRBJ2-5; D may be TRBD2 (6 bases). The germline V gene has CDR1 SGHAT and CDR2 FQNNGV. This CDR3 has 11 residues. Trimming left V 2 bases short and J 11 bases short, with 9 bases between. CDR3 sequence reads: CASSLTGVQYF. The CDR3 nucleotides are TGTGCCAGCAGCTTAACGGGAGTACAGTACTTC.

This clonotype was found many times. The chain uses TRBV14 and TRBJ1-2, with 7 bases matching TRBD1. Germline V gives CDR1 SGHDN, CDR2 FVKESK. With 2 bases clipped from V and 5 bases from J, the junction kept 2 bases outside the gene matches. The CDR3 extends over 13 amino acids. The CDR3 coding sequence is TGTGCCAGCAGCCAAACAGGGGCTTATGGCTACACCTTC. Translating it yields CASSQTGAYGYTF.

This chain joins TRBV6-5 and TRBJ2-6; D unclear. This CDR3 comprises 13 residues. The V gene's germline CDR1 is MNHEY and CDR2 SVGAGI. Trimming took 6 bases from V and 3 from J, leaving 6 bases between them. The CDR3 loop is CASRGIGANVLTF. The CDR3 nucleotides are TGTGCCAGCAGGGGAATTGGGGCCAACGTCCTGACTTTC.

J is TRBJ2-7 and V is TRBV11-2, with D tentatively TRBD1 (6 bases). The CDR3 has 15 amino acids. The V end was cut by 0 bases, the J end by 3 bases, with 12 bases between. Per the germline V gene, CDR1 is SGHAT and CDR2 is FQNNGV. The CDR3 DNA is TGTGCCAGCAGCTTAGATCTGGGGACAAACTACGAGCAGTACTTC. Encoded protein: CASSLDLGTNYEQYF.

The table lists this clonotype with many counts. J is TRBJ2-5 and V is TRBV20-1; 12 bases fit TRBD2. There are 14 residues in the CDR3. With V trimmed by 4 bases and J by 5 bases, 5 bases remained unmatched. The germline gives CDR1 DFQATT, CDR2 SNEGSKA (reference sequence). The CDR3 nucleotides are TGCAGTGCTACTAGCGGGAGGGGTATTGAGACCCAGTACTTC. Its protein is CSATSGRGIETQYF.

The CDR3 spells CSPEGVGHYGYTF. The CDR3 DNA sequence: TGCAGCCCAGAAGGCGTAGGTCACTATGGCTACACCTTC. This chain links TRBV29-1 with TRBJ1-2; D remains ambiguous. The CDR3 is 13 residues long. CDR1 and CDR2 from the germline V gene are SQVTM and ANQGSEA. V lost 8 bases and J lost 3, with 16 bases in between.

This clonotype has a count of ten or more. This chain links TRBV4-1 with TRBJ2-7, with 9 bases aligning to TRBD1. The CDR3 has 15 residues. Germline lookup yields CDR1 MGHRA and CDR2 YSYEKL. The V segment lost 3 bases and the J segment 5 bases; nucleotides outside the gene matches: 8. CDR3 region: CASSHARQGGNEQYF. The CDR3 nucleotides read TGCGCCAGCAGCCATGCTAGACAGGGGGGGAACGAGCAGTACTTC.